The 30 T cell receptor beta chains reported below all come from one sample, sequenced in a study of human T cells and chemical hapten exposure (dated by TCRdb to the early 2020s). Library construction relied on RACE. Sequencing was performed on a NextSeq 500. Using fastp at Q25 and MiXCR, TCRdb reprocessed the public reads and kept productive beta chains. CDR3 protein sequences are deduplicated, and each keeps its most common genes and DNA. This sample holds a few hundred thousand distinct CDR3 sequences; approximately 8.6% were observed only once. The top ten clones comprise around 2.5% of the sample. The sample's time point, from its label and the paper: pre-sensitization, week 0. The label giving this sample's treatment or condition can be read as: therapeutic diphenylcyclopropenone sensitization with weekly scalp DPC. Here the sequenced sample was whole blood, taken in connection with sensitization to the hapten diphenylcyclopropenone (DPC). These receptors were taken from a woman between 35 and 50 years old with alopecia areata. Some clones in this sample may be carry-over from other donors' samples.

This clonotype was seen many times. V gene TRBV28 combines with J gene TRBJ2-2, with no clear D. CDR1 and CDR2 (germline): MDHEN, SYDVKM. CDR3 length: 13 residues. The ends were cut back, 6 bases at V and 5 bases at J, with 10 bases in the middle. CDR3 coding DNA: TGTGCCAGCAGGGCCTTCCGTACCGGGGAGCTGTTTTTT. It yields the protein CASRAFRTGELFF.

This clonotype was seen repeatedly, ten times or more. A junction boundary mismatches the germline segment, possibly from a read error. This chain uses TRBV7-9 with TRBJ1-5, with D unresolved. CDR3 length: 14 residues. CDR1 is SEHNR and CDR2 is FQNEAQ in the germline V gene (reference sequence). The CDR3 here is CASSLGTDNQPQHF. CDR3 coding DNA: TGTGCCAGCAGTTTAGGTACAGACAATCAGCCCCAGCATTTT.

This clonotype showed up just a few times. The chain uses TRBV7-2 and TRBJ2-3, with 8 bases lining up with TRBD2. There are 18 residues in the CDR3. After removal of 0 bases from V and 1 base from J, the junction contained 9 bases not matched to a gene. CDR1 SGHTA and CDR2 FQGNSA come from the germline V gene. CDR3 sequence (DNA): TGTGCCAGCAGCTTAGCCCCTGGCGGGAGGCCCGGCACAGATACGCAGTATTTT. Its protein is CASSLAPGGRPGTDTQYF.

This rearrangement joins TRBV9 to TRBJ2-1; D possibly matches TRBD1 or TRBD2 (5 bases each). The CDR3 loop spans 16 amino acids. Trimming stripped 0 bases from V and 0 bases from J, with 10 bases between. Germline CDR1 is SGDLS and CDR2 is YYNGEE. This CDR3 is CASSVAGTGSYNEQFF. DNA for the CDR3: TGTGCCAGCAGCGTAGCCGGGACGGGCTCCTACAATGAGCAGTTCTTC.

A few counts support this clonotype. The chain recombines TRBV19 with TRBJ2-7, with D unresolved. Germline CDR1 is LNHDA and CDR2 is SQIVND (reference sequence). V was pared by 3 bases and J by 7 bases, with 13 bases between. The CDR3 loop spans 13 amino acids. CDR3: CASSISRSYEQYF. The CDR3, as DNA: TGTGCCAGTAGTATTTCCCGGTCTTATGAGCAGTACTTC.

This chain joins TRBV18 and TRBJ1-3; D might be TRBD1 (5 bases). Trimming shortened V by 3 bases and J by 0 bases, and 18 bases separated the two germline ends. The CDR3 spans 18 residues. Germline CDR1 is KGHSH and CDR2 is LQKENI. The CDR3 DNA sequence: TGTGCCAGCTCACCGTCCAGGGACGCGGCGGGCTCTGGAAACACCATATATTTT. It encodes CASSPSRDAAGSGNTIYF.

V usage is TRBV5-6 and J usage is TRBJ1-2; no reliable D call. V lost 0 bases and J lost 3, with 9 bases in between. Germline loops: CDR1 SGHDT, CDR2 YYEEEE. The CDR3 extends over 14 amino acids. The CDR3 sequence is CASSLANSDYGYTF. The CDR3 DNA reads TGTGCCAGCAGCTTGGCCAACAGCGACTATGGCTACACCTTC.

V and J are TRBV4-2 and TRBJ2-2; no reliable D call. The CDR3 has 15 amino acids. CDR1 and CDR2 from the germline V gene are LGHNA and YNFKEQ. V was trimmed by 0 bases and J by 7 bases, leaving 12 bases between them. CDR3 coding DNA: TGTGCCAGCAGCCAAGATGGAAAACCCGGCGGGGAGCTGTTTTTT. As protein: CASSQDGKPGGELFF.

This clonotype showed up just a few times. The V call is TRBV27, the J call TRBJ2-7; perhaps D is TRBD1 or TRBD2 (5 bases each). The V gene lost 6 bases and the J gene lost 0 bases, with 21 bases spanning the gap. This CDR3 spans 17 amino acids. Germline V gene data show CDR1 as MNHEY and CDR2 as SMNVEV (reference sequence). In DNA form, the CDR3 reads TGTGCCAGCAGCCGGGACGACGGATACCATAGCTCCTACGAGCAGTACTTC. Residues: CASSRDDGYHSSYEQYF.

This clonotype was seen ten or more times. The chain links TRBV5-1 to TRBJ2-1; 11 bases match TRBD2. Germline CDR1 is SGHRS and CDR2 is YFSETQ. After removal of 5 bases from V and 4 bases from J, the junction contained 2 bases not matched to a gene. CDR3 length equals 14 residues. CDR3 in amino acids: CASRGTSGYNEQFF. As DNA, the CDR3 is TGCGCCAGCAGAGGGACTAGCGGTTACAATGAGCAGTTCTTC.

This clonotype was recorded a few times. The rearrangement joins TRBV27 to TRBJ2-7, with D hard to call. This CDR3 spans 15 amino acids. Per the germline V gene, CDR1 is MNHEY and CDR2 is SMNVEV (reference sequence). Trimming removed 6 bases at V and 4 bases at J, with 19 bases between. This CDR3 reads CASRQTGSPEYEQYF. CDR3 coding DNA: TGTGCCAGCAGACAGACCGGGTCACCCGAATACGAGCAGTACTTC.

The sample holds a few counts of this clonotype. J is TRBJ2-1 and V is TRBV28; 9 nucleotides align to TRBD2. The CDR3 extends over 16 amino acids. The junction had 14 bases not matched to a gene; V was cut back by 5 bases and J by 9 bases. Germline values: CDR1 MDHEN, CDR2 SYDVKM. The DNA of the CDR3 is TGTGCCAGCAGTGGTTTTGGCGGGAGGGCTTTAGGTGAGCAGTTCTTC. As protein: CASSGFGGRALGEQFF.

This clonotype has a count of ten or more. The genes are TRBV24-1 and TRBJ2-1, with 11 positions matching TRBD2. The CDR3 extends over 13 amino acids. The V segment lost 8 bases and the J segment 7 bases; nucleotides outside the gene matches: 3. Germline CDR1 is KGHDR and CDR2 is SFDVKD. DNA for the CDR3: TGTGCCACCAAGCCTAGCGGGAGGAATGAGCAGTTCTTC. Amino acids: CATKPSGRNEQFF.

Only a few counts were recorded for this clonotype. The chain links TRBV3-1 to TRBJ1-5, with a tentative D call TRBD1 (6 bases). Germline V gene sequence: CDR1 LGHDT, CDR2 YNNKEL (reference sequence). The length of the CDR3 is 14 residues. Trimming cost V 0 bases and J 7 bases, with 10 bases left between them. The CDR3 sequence: CASSQEGGPQPQHF. DNA of the CDR3: TGTGCCAGCAGCCAAGAGGGGGGGCCACAGCCCCAGCATTTT. Supplemented by reference TRBV3-1 and TRBJ1-5, the full variable domain reads DTAVSQTPKYLVTQMGNDKSIKCEQNLGHDTMYWYKQDSKKFLKIMFSYNNKELIINETVPNRFSPKSPDKAHLNLHINSLELGDSAVYFCASSQEGGPQPQHFGDGTRLSIL.

The rearrangement links TRBV28 to TRBJ2-2; no clear D. V lost 7 bases, J lost 3 bases, and 6 bases lay in between. The germline CDR1 and CDR2 sequences are MDHEN and SYDVKM. CDR3 length: 12 amino acids. CDR3 nucleotides: TGTGCCAGCACCGTAGACACCGGGGAGCTGTTTTTT. Protein: CASTVDTGELFF.

The V and J genes are TRBV6-6 and TRBJ1-3; tentatively, D is TRBD1 (5 bases). The CDR3 is 15 residues long. Germline V gene sequence: CDR1 MNHNY, CDR2 SVGAGI (reference sequence). V was shortened by 4 bases and J by 2 bases, with 12 bases between the two germline ends. CDR3 residues: CASSSGTNPGNTIYF. The CDR3 nucleotides read TGTGCCAGCAGTTCCGGGACGAATCCTGGAAACACCATATATTTT.

This clonotype was counted ten times or more. The gene calls are TRBV29-1 and TRBJ2-2, with 7 bases aligning to TRBD1. Germline values: CDR1 SQVTM, CDR2 ANQGSEA. J was trimmed by 4 bases and V by 4 bases; bases with no gene match: 6. This CDR3 is built from 14 residues. The CDR3 region is CSVGSGTATGELFF. As DNA, the CDR3 is TGCAGCGTTGGATCCGGGACAGCCACCGGGGAGCTGTTTTTT.

This clonotype was counted at least ten times. The chain has TRBV6-5 and TRBJ1-6; D may be TRBD1 (5 bases). Germline V gene lookup returns CDR1 MNHEY and CDR2 SVGAGI. CDR3 length equals 12 residues. Trimming took 6 bases from V and 7 from J, leaving 7 bases between them. The CDR3 DNA reads TGTGCCAGCAGCCGACAGAATTCACCCCTCCACTTT. It encodes CASSRQNSPLHF.

The chain links TRBV2 to TRBJ2-7; no clear D. Germline V gene lookup returns CDR1 SNHLY and CDR2 FYNNEI. This CDR3 comprises 13 residues. V lost 6 bases and J lost 1, with 10 bases in between. The CDR3 sequence is CASRPDRSYEQYF. CDR3 nucleotides: TGTGCCAGCAGACCGGACCGATCCTACGAGCAGTACTTC.

This clonotype has at least ten counts. The chain combines TRBV5-1 with TRBJ1-1; TRBD1 aligns across 10 bases. Germline-derived CDR1 and CDR2 are SGHRS and YFSETQ. V gave up 0 bases and J gave up 10 bases; unmatched junction bases: 6. The length of the CDR3 is 14 residues. The CDR3 DNA is TGCGCCAGCAGCTTGGAAGGTGGGACAGGGGCAGCTTTCTTT. It specifies CASSLEGGTGAAFF.

The V gene is TRBV5-1, the J gene TRBJ2-3; either TRBD1 or TRBD2 may supply D (7 bases each). CDR1 and CDR2 from the germline V gene are SGHRS and YFSETQ. This CDR3 has 16 residues. V gave up 7 bases and J gave up 1 base, with 19 bases separating them. The CDR3 spells CASALTGTTRTDTQYF. CDR3 in DNA: TGCGCCAGCGCCTTGACAGGGACTACTCGCACAGATACGCAGTATTTT.

This clonotype was observed a handful of times. The genes are TRBV28 and TRBJ2-3; D is uncertain. The germline V gene encodes CDR1 MDHEN and CDR2 SYDVKM. V lost 3 bases to trimming and J lost 0 bases, with 13 bases between them. This CDR3 contains 16 residues. CDR3 coding DNA: TGTGCCAGCAGTTTTGCACCCGGGCTGAGCACAGATACGCAGTATTTT. Its translation is CASSFAPGLSTDTQYF.

The sample holds a few counts of this clonotype. The V gene is TRBV9, the J gene TRBJ2-3; a weak D match, TRBD1 (6 bases). There are 16 residues in the CDR3. Trimming pared 3 bases from V and 0 bases from J, leaving 14 bases between. Looked up from germline, CDR1 is SGDLS and CDR2 is YYNGEE. CDR3 sequence (DNA): TGTGCCAGCAGCGAAAACAGGGCCGATAGCACAGATACGCAGTATTTT. Residues: CASSENRADSTDTQYF.

This clonotype showed up many times. The chain carries TRBV11-1 and TRBJ1-2; 7 bases map to TRBD1. This CDR3 is 16 amino acids long. The germline V gene has CDR1 SGHAT and CDR2 FQDESV (reference sequence). J was trimmed by 3 bases and V by 3 bases; bases with no gene match: 10. The CDR3 bases are TGTGCCAGCAGCTTGGAAGGGGGCCTAAGTCACTATGGCTACACCTTC. Residues: CASSLEGGLSHYGYTF. The full variable domain, in which reference TRBV11-1 and TRBJ1-2 provide the parts outside the CDR3, is EAEVAQSPRYKITEKSQAVAFWCDPISGHATLYWYRQILGQGPELLVQFQDESVVDDSQLPKDRFSAERLKGVDSTLKIQPAELGDSAMYLCASSLEGGLSHYGYTFGSGTRLTVV.

The gene calls are TRBV12-3 or TRBV12-4 and TRBJ2-3, with 8 positions matching TRBD2. The CDR3 is 15 amino acids. The junction had 8 bases not matched to a gene; V was cut back by 3 bases and J by 6 bases. This CDR3 reads CASSLSGSFSDTQYF. The CDR3 bases are TGTGCCAGCAGTTTGAGCGGGAGCTTTTCCGATACGCAGTATTTT.

This sequence joins TRBV20-1 and TRBJ2-7, with D possibly TRBD2 on 5 matching bases. This CDR3 region has 12 residues. V dropped 3 bases and J dropped 0 bases, with 6 bases sitting between them. Germline-derived CDR1 and CDR2 are DFQATT and SNEGSKA (reference sequence). This CDR3 is CSASSVSYEQYF. DNA for the CDR3: TGCAGTGCTAGTAGCGTCTCCTACGAGCAGTACTTC.

A few counts support this clonotype. The rearrangement uses TRBV6-5 and TRBJ2-7, with unresolved D. Trimming stripped 8 bases from V and 2 bases from J, with 7 bases between. The germline gives CDR1 MNHEY, CDR2 SVGAGI. CDR3 length equals 11 residues. Written as DNA, the CDR3 is TGTGCCAGCGGATTCACCTACGAGCAGTACTTC. It specifies CASGFTYEQYF.

The sample holds a few counts of this clonotype. The chain combines TRBV6-5 with TRBJ1-4; possible D gene TRBD1, 6 bases. Germline V gene sequence: CDR1 MNHEY, CDR2 SVGAGI. The CDR3 loop spans 18 amino acids. The V end lost 0 bases, the J end lost 0 bases, and 14 bases lay between the germline ends. CDR3 sequence (DNA): TGTGCCAGCAGTTACTCCACAGGGAGGTCTGCAACTAATGAAAAACTGTTTTTT. Translation: CASSYSTGRSATNEKLFF.

Points on this clonotype: Possible read error: a much larger clone is one base away. J is TRBJ1-5 and V is TRBV21-1; TRBD1 reflects the table's D call only, with no check against the DNA. TRBV21-1 is classified as a pseudogene. CDR3 length equals 14 residues. CDR3: CAGSRQGIYQPQHF. CDR3 DNA sequence: TGTGCCGGCAGCCGACAGGGGATTTATCAGCCCCAGCATTTT.

This clonotype was counted only a few times. V gene TRBV6-5 combines with J gene TRBJ1-2; the match to TRBD1 covers 8 bases. With 6 bases clipped from V and 7 bases from J, the junction kept 7 bases outside the gene matches. CDR1 MNHEY and CDR2 SVGAGI come from the germline V gene. There are 13 residues in the CDR3. DNA for the CDR3: TGTGCCAGCAGACCGGACAGGGAATCTGGCTACACCTTC. It is translated as CASRPDRESGYTF.